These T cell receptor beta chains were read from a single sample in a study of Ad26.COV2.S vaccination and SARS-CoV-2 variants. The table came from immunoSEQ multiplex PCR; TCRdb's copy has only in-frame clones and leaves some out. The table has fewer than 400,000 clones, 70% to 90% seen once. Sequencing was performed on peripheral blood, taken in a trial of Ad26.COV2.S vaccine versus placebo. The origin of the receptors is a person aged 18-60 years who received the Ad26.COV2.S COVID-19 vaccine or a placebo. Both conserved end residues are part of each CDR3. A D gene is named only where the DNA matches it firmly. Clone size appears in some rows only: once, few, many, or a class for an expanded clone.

CDR3aa: CASTNRGGGPLANYGYTF; CDR3nt: TGTGCCAGTACCAACCGGGGCGGAGGGCCTTTAGCTAACTATGGCTACACCTTC; j_gene: TRBJ1-2; abundance: .; d_gene: .; v_gene: TRBV19
CDR3aa: CSASGYTEAFF; CDR3nt: TGCAGTGCTAGCGGTTACACTGAAGCTTTCTTT; j_gene: TRBJ1-1; abundance: .; d_gene: .; v_gene: TRBV20-1
CDR3aa: CSASGTDYTGELFF; CDR3nt: TGCAGTGCTAGTGGGACGGACTACACCGGGGAGCTGTTTTTT; j_gene: TRBJ2-2; abundance: .; d_gene: .; v_gene: TRBV20-1
CDR3aa: CASSLGTGVRAYEQYF; CDR3nt: TGTGCCAGCAGCTTAGGGACAGGGGTAAGGGCCTACGAGCAGTACTTC; j_gene: TRBJ2-7; abundance: .; d_gene: TRBD1; v_gene: TRBV7-8
CDR3aa: CASSQDRARTSGGATDTQYF; CDR3nt: TGTGCCAGCAGCCAGGATAGGGCTCGGACTAGCGGGGGGGCCACAGATACGCAGTATTTT; j_gene: TRBJ2-3; abundance: .; d_gene: TRBD2; v_gene: TRBV3-1/TRBV3-2
CDR3aa: CASSLLGRDEAFF; CDR3nt: TGTGCCAGCAGCTTGCTCGGCAGGGACGAAGCTTTCTTT; j_gene: TRBJ1-1; abundance: .; d_gene: .; v_gene: TRBV5-6
CDR3aa: CASSYSLAERGIDNEQFF; CDR3nt: TGTGCCAGCAGTTACTCGTTGGCGGAGCGGGGGATAGACAATGAGCAGTTCTTC; j_gene: TRBJ2-1; abundance: .; d_gene: TRBD2; v_gene: TRBV6-2/TRBV6-3
CDR3aa: CASSQTGSGNTIYF; CDR3nt: TGTGCCAGCAGCCAGACAGGGTCTGGAAACACCATATATTTT; j_gene: TRBJ1-3; abundance: .; d_gene: TRBD1; v_gene: TRBV7-9
CDR3aa: CASSYGTRQFF; CDR3nt: TGTGCCAGCAGTTACGGAACGCGGCAGTTCTTC; j_gene: TRBJ2-1; abundance: few; d_gene: .; v_gene: TRBV6-2/TRBV6-3
CDR3aa: CANGRRASEKLFF; CDR3nt: TGTGCCAACGGACGGCGGGCGTCGGAAAAACTGTTTTTT; j_gene: TRBJ1-4; abundance: .; d_gene: .; v_gene: TRBV27
CDR3aa: CASSIAWRDEKLFF; CDR3nt: TGTGCCAGTAGTATAGCCTGGAGGGATGAAAAACTGTTTTTT; j_gene: TRBJ1-4; abundance: .; d_gene: .; v_gene: TRBV19
CDR3aa: CASSEVGRGSSYEQYF; CDR3nt: TGTGCCAGCAGTGAAGTGGGCAGGGGGAGCTCCTACGAGCAGTACTTC; j_gene: TRBJ2-7; abundance: .; d_gene: TRBD1; v_gene: TRBV25-1
CDR3aa: CASSLGGTGGGYGYTF; CDR3nt: TGTGCCAGCAGCTTAGGCGGGACAGGGGGAGGTTATGGCTACACCTTC; j_gene: TRBJ1-2; abundance: .; d_gene: TRBD1; v_gene: TRBV7-8
CDR3aa: CASSHPQWGPGQYF; CDR3nt: TGTGCCAGCAGCCATCCCCAGTGGGGTCCGGGGCAGTACTTC; j_gene: TRBJ2-7; abundance: .; d_gene: .; v_gene: TRBV3-1/TRBV3-2
CDR3aa: CASSVGSTDTQYF; CDR3nt: TGTGCCAGTAGTGTCGGGAGCACAGATACGCAGTATTTT; j_gene: TRBJ2-3; abundance: .; d_gene: .; v_gene: TRBV19
CDR3aa: CASSEGTMNTEAFF; CDR3nt: TGTGCCAGCAGTGAAGGGACCATGAACACTGAAGCTTTCTTT; j_gene: TRBJ1-1; abundance: .; d_gene: .; v_gene: TRBV6-1
CDR3aa: CASSQSWLAEQYF; CDR3nt: TGCGCCAGCAGCCAATCTTGGTTGGCCGAGCAGTACTTC; j_gene: TRBJ2-7; abundance: .; d_gene: .; v_gene: TRBV4-1
CDR3aa: CASSVADYTNTQYF; CDR3nt: TGTGCCAGCAGCGTGGCCGACTATACGAATACGCAGTATTTT; j_gene: TRBJ2-3; abundance: .; d_gene: .; v_gene: TRBV9
CDR3aa: CASSQGPSGGREQYF; CDR3nt: TGTGCCAGCAGCCAAGGTCCTAGCGGGGGGAGGGAGCAGTACTTC; j_gene: TRBJ2-7; abundance: .; d_gene: TRBD2; v_gene: TRBV3-1/TRBV3-2
CDR3aa: CASSWDGYEQYF; CDR3nt: TGCGCCAGCAGCTGGGACGGCTACGAGCAGTACTTC; j_gene: TRBJ2-7; abundance: once; d_gene: .; v_gene: TRBV5-1